The rows below give T cell receptor beta chains drawn from one sample of a study of graft-versus-host responses after intestinal transplantation. Their antigens are not known. TCRdb's copy holds only in-frame clones and misses some; the assay was immunoSEQ multiplex PCR. The top ten hold about 18% of the sample, which has just under 90,000 clones, roughly 80% seen once. The starting material was unstimulated CD8+ T cells sorted from spleen or lymph node cells, obtained before intestinal transplant. The receptors derive from a human donor who received an intestinal transplant. The CDR3 runs from the conserved cysteine through the conserved F or W. D genes are given only for firm matches. Clone size, where shown, is once, few, many, or a class for clones that have expanded.

clone_size	v_call	j_call	d_call	cdr3_aa	cdr3_nt
.	TRBV28	TRBJ2-1	.	CASSLSQTYNEQFF	TGTGCCAGCAGTTTAAGTCAGACCTACAATGAGCAGTTCTTC
.	TRBV19	TRBJ2-2	.	CASSIEGSGGELFF	TGTGCCAGTAGTATAGAGGGTAGCGGCGGGGAGCTGTTTTTT
once	TRBV5-1	TRBJ1-4	.	CASSLVGDASVKLFF	TGCGCCAGCAGCTTGGTAGGCGACGCCTCGGTAAAACTGTTTTTT
.	TRBV6-5	TRBJ1-1	.	CASSYPFEGRTEAFF	TGTGCCAGCAGTTACCCCTTTGAGGGGAGGACTGAAGCTTTCTTT
.	TRBV5-1	TRBJ1-3	TRBD1	CASSLESGGGNTIYF	TGCGCCAGCAGCTTGGAATCAGGGGGTGGAAACACCATATATTTT
.	TRBV28	TRBJ1-6	.	CASIGSRAQYSPLHF	TGTGCCAGCATAGGTAGTCGGGCCCAATATTCACCCCTCCACTTT
.	TRBV19	TRBJ2-2	TRBD2	CASSSLTSGRLGTGELFF	TGTGCCAGTAGTTCATTGACTAGCGGGAGGCTCGGCACCGGGGAGCTGTTTTTT
once	TRBV10-1	TRBJ2-5	.	CASSDRPLQETQYF	TGCGCCAGCTCTGACAGGCCCCTGCAAGAGACCCAGTACTTC
.	TRBV5-1	TRBJ1-6	TRBD1	CASSLGTGMSYNSPLHF	TGCGCCAGCAGCCTGGGGACAGGGATGTCCTATAATTCACCCCTCCACTTT
.	TRBV9	TRBJ2-5	TRBD2	CASSEAGGVETQYF	TGTGCCAGCAGCGAAGCGGGAGGAGTTGAGACCCAGTACTTC
.	TRBV7-8	TRBJ2-7	.	CASSSDSSSYEQYF	TGTGCCAGCAGCTCGGACAGCTCCTCCTACGAGCAGTACTTC
few	TRBV6-5	TRBJ1-1	.	CASSYEENTEAFF	TGTGCCAGCAGTTACGAGGAGAACACTGAAGCTTTCTTT
.	TRBV4-1	TRBJ2-7	.	CASSQGPGGYEQYF	TGCGCCAGCAGCCAAGGGCCTGGGGGGTACGAGCAGTACTTC
.	TRBV6-5	TRBJ2-7	TRBD1	CASSPGQGGYEQYF	TGTGCCAGCAGCCCAGGACAGGGGGGCTACGAGCAGTACTTC
.	TRBV10-3	TRBJ2-3	TRBD2	CAISELLAGVTDTQYF	TGTGCCATCAGTGAGTTACTAGCGGGGGTCACAGATACGCAGTATTTT
.	TRBV15	TRBJ1-2	TRBD1	CATSARTGGYYGYTF	TGTGCCACCAGCGCACGGACAGGAGGTTACTATGGCTACACCTTC
.	TRBV5-1	TRBJ2-1	TRBD1	CASSLGQGAYEQFF	TGCGCCAGCAGCTTGGGACAGGGGGCATATGAGCAGTTCTTC
.	TRBV7-9	TRBJ2-5	TRBD1	CASRGQGETQYF	TGTGCCAGCAGGGGACAGGGCGAGACCCAGTACTTC
.	TRBV7-3	TRBJ2-3	TRBD2	CASSGGLALSPDTQYF	TGTGCCAGCAGCGGGGGACTAGCCCTATCCCCAGATACGCAGTATTTT
.	TRBV11-2	TRBJ2-5	.	CASSLVGEETQYF	TGTGCCAGCAGCTTAGTAGGGGAAGAGACCCAGTACTTC
once	TRBV19	TRBJ2-7	TRBD2	CASSFNRLAGLYEQYF	TGTGCCAGTAGTTTTAATCGACTAGCGGGACTATACGAGCAGTACTTC
.	TRBV4-1	TRBJ2-7	TRBD1	CASSQAPTGSSYEQYF	TGCGCCAGCAGCCAAGCCCCGACAGGGAGCTCCTACGAGCAGTACTTC
.	TRBV7-9	TRBJ2-5	.	CASSLALGQPGETQYF	TGTGCCAGCAGCTTGGCGTTGGGGCAGCCTGGTGAGACCCAGTACTTC
.	TRBV10-3	TRBJ2-2	TRBD1	CAISETDRGLTGELFF	TGTGCCATCAGTGAAACGGACAGGGGGCTCACCGGGGAGCTGTTTTTT
.	TRBV27	TRBJ2-7	TRBD2	CASSFGLAGPYEQYF	TGTGCCAGCAGTTTCGGACTAGCGGGTCCCTACGAGCAGTACTTC
few	TRBV11-3	TRBJ2-1	TRBD2	CASSSGLAGALDEQFF	TGTGCCAGCAGCTCGGGACTAGCGGGGGCCCTCGATGAGCAGTTCTTC